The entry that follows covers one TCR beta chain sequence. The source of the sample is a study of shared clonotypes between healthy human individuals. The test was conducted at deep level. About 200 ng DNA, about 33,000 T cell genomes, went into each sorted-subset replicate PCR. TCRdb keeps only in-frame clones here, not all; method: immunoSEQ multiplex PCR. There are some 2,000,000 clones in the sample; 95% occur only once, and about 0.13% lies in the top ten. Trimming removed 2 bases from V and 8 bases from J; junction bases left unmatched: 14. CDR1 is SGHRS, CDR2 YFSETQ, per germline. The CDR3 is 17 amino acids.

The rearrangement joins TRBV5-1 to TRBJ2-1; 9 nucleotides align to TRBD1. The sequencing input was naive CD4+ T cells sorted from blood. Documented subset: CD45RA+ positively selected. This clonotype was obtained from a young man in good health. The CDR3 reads CASSLRAGQGFYDEQFF. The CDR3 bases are TGCGCCAGCAGCTTAAGGGCGGGACAGGGTTTTTATGATGAGCAGTTCTTC.